This paragraph reports one T cell receptor (beta chain). Between the trimmed V and J ends, which lost 0 bases and 4 bases, there was a span of 7 bases. CDR3 length equals 13 residues. Germline V gives CDR1 SGDLS, CDR2 YYNGEE. This entry belongs to a study of blood T cell repertoires in COVID-19. In the original workflow: By means of reference gene primer amplification, nucleated cell counts were estimated. Clones were read by immunoSEQ multiplex PCR, and TCRdb kept only the in-frame ones, dropping some. D and trimming were read from the DNA, whereas the V and J calls and clone size are those reported in that table. The profile shows 180,000 or so clones, about 85% of them singletons. Residents of over 20 US areas, aged 18 to 89 years, made up the participants. Self-reported history from a screening survey and questionnaire set each donor's cohort.

The material sequenced was PBMCs or T cells enriched from blood (not recorded which). The chain employs TRBV9 and TRBJ1-1; D ambiguous. This clonotype was sampled from a man aged 40-49 years who had recovered from COVID-19. CDR3 sequence reads: CASSVVYFTEAFF. CDR3 in DNA: TGTGCCAGCAGCGTAGTCTACTTCACTGAAGCTTTCTTT. Complete variable domain (other parts from reference TRBV9 and TRBJ1-1): DSGVTQTPKHLITATGQRVTLRCSPRSGDLSVYWYQQSLDQGLQFLIQYYNGEERAKGNILERFSAQQFPDLHSELNLSSLELGDSALYFCASSVVYFTEAFFGQGTRLTVV.